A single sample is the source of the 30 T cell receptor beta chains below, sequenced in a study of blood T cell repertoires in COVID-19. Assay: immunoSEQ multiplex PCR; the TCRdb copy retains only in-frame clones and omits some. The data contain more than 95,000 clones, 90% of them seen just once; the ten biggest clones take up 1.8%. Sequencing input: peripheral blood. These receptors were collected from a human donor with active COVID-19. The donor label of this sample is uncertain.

The CDR3 protein is CASGTSGGPDTQYF. As DNA, the CDR3 is TGCGCCAGCGGGACTAGCGGGGGGCCAGATACGCAGTATTTT. The chain has TRBV10-2 and TRBJ2-3, with 15 bases fitting TRBD2. Germline V gene sequence: CDR1 WSHSY, CDR2 SAAADI. Trimming cost V 8 bases and J 4 bases; bases outside gene matches: 1. The CDR3 length is 14 residues.

CDR3 in DNA: TGTGCCAGCAGCTTAGTTGGGGCAGGGGTCTACAATGAGCAGTTCTTC. Protein product: CASSLVGAGVYNEQFF. The genes are TRBV7-2 and TRBJ2-1; D possibly corresponds to TRBD1 (6 bases). V was shortened by 1 base and J by 3 bases, with 13 bases between the two germline ends. CDR1 is SGHTA and CDR2 is FQGNSA in the germline V gene. The length of the CDR3 is 16 residues.

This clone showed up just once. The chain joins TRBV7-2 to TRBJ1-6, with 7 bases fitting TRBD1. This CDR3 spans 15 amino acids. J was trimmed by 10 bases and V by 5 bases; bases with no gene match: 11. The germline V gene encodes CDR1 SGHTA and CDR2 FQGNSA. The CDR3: CASSPRTGGISPLHF. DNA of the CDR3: TGTGCCAGCAGCCCCAGGACAGGTGGGATCTCACCCCTCCACTTT.

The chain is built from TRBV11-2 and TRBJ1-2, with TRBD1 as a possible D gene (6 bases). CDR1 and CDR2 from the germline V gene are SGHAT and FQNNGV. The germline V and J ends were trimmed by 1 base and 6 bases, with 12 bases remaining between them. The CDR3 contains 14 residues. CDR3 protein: CASSLVVQGNGYTF. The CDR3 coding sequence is TGTGCCAGCAGCTTAGTCGTCCAGGGGAATGGCTACACCTTC.

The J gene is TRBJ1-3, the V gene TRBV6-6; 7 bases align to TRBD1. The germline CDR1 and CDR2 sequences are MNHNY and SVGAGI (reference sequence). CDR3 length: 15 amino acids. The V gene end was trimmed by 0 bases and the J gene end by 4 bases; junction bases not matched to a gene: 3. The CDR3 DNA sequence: TGTGCCAGCAGTTACTCGACAGGGTCAGGAAACACCATATATTTT. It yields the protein CASSYSTGSGNTIYF.

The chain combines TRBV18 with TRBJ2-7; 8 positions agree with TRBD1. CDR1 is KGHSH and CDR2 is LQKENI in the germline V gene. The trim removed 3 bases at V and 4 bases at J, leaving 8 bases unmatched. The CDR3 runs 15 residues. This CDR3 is CASSPVDRESYEQYF. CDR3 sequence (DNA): TGTGCCAGCTCACCCGTGGACAGGGAAAGTTACGAGCAGTACTTC.

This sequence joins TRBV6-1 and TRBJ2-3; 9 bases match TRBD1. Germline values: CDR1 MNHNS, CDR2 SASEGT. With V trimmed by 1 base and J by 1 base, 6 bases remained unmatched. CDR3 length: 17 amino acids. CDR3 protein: CASSEVHRGLGTDTQYF. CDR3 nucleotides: TGTGCCAGCAGTGAAGTTCACAGGGGGCTTGGCACAGATACGCAGTATTTT.

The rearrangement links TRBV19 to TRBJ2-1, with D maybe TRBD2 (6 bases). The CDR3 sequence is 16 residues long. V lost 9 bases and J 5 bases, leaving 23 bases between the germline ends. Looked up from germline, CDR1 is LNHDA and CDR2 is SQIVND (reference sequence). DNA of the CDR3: TGTGCCAGCCGCAAAGTGGAGGGGACCACCCACAATGAGCAGTTCTTC. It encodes CASRKVEGTTHNEQFF.

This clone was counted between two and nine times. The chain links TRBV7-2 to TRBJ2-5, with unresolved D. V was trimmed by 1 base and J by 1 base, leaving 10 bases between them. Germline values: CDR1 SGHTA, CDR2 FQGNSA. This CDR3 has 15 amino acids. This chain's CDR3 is CASSLGGQTQETQYF. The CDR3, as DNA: TGTGCCAGCAGCTTAGGCGGCCAGACCCAAGAGACCCAGTACTTC. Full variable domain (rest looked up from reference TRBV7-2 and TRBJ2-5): GAGVSQSPSNKVTEKGKDVELRCDPISGHTALYWYRQSLGQGLEFLIYFQGNSAPDKSGLPSDRFSAERTGGSVSTLTIQRTQQEDSAVYLCASSLGGQTQETQYFGPGTRLLVL.

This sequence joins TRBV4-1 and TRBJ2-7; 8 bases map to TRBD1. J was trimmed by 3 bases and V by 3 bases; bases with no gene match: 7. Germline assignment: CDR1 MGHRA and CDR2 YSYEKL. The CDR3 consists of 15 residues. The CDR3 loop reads CASSHQITGGYEQYF. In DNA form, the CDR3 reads TGCGCCAGCAGCCACCAGATAACAGGGGGCTACGAGCAGTACTTC.

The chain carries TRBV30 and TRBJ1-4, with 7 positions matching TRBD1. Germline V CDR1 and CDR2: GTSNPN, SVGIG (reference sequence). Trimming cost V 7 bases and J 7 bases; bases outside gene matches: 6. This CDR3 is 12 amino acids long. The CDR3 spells CALEGGSEKLFF. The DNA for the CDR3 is TGTGCCTTAGAAGGGGGCAGTGAAAAACTGTTTTTT.

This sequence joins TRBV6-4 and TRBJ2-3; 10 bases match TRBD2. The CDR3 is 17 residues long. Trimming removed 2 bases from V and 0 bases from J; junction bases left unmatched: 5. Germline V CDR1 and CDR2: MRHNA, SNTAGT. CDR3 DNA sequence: TGTGCCAGCAGTGACGGGCCTAGCGGGGGAAGCACAGATACGCAGTATTTT. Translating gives CASSDGPSGGSTDTQYF.

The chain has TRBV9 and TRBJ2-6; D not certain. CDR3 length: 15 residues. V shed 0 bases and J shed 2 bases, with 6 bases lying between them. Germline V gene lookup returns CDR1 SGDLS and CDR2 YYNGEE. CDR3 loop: CASSVAGTGANVLTF. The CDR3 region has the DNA TGTGCCAGCAGCGTAGCAGGAACTGGGGCCAACGTCCTGACTTTC.

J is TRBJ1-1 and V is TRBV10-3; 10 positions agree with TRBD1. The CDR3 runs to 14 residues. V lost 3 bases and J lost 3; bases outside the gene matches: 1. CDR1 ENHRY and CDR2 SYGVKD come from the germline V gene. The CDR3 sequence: CAISEGTGDTEAFF. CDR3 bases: TGTGCCATCAGTGAAGGGACAGGGGACACTGAAGCTTTCTTT.

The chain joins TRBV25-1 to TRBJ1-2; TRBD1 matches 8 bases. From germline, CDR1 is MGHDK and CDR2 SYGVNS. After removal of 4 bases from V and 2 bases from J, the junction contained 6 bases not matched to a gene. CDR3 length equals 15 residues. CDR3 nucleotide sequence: TGTGCCAGCAGTGCGCGGACAGGGTTGAACTATGGCTACACCTTC. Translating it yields CASSARTGLNYGYTF.

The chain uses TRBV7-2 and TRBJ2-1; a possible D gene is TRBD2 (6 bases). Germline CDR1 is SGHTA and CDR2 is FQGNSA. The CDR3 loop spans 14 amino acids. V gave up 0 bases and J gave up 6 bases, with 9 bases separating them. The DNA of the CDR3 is TGTGCCAGCAGCTTAGCCCTGCGGGGCAATGAGCAGTTCTTC. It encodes CASSLALRGNEQFF.

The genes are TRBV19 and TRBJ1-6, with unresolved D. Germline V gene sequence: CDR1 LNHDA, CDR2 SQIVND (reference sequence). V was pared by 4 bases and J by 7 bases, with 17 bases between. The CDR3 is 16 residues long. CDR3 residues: CASSTGSQRHNSPLHF. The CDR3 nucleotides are TGTGCCAGTAGTACAGGATCCCAACGTCACAATTCACCCCTCCACTTT.

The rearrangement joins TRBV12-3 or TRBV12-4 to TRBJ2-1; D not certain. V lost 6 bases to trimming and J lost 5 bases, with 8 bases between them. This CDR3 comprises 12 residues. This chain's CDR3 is CASSSTDNEQFF. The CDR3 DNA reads TGTGCCAGCAGCTCAACAGACAATGAGCAGTTCTTC.

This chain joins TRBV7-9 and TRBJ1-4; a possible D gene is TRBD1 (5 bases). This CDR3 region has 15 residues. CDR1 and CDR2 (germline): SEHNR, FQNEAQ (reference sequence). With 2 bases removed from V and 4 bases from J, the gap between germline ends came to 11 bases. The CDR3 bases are TGTGCCAGCAGCTTATCCCACAGGCGTAATGAAAAACTGTTTTTT. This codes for CASSLSHRRNEKLFF.

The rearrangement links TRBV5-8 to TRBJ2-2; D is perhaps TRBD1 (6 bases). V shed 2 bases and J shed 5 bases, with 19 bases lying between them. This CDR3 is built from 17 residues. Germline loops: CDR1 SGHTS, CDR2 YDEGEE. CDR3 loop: CASSFPLVAGVTGELFF. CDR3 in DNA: TGTGCCAGCAGCTTTCCCTTGGTCGCAGGGGTAACCGGGGAGCTGTTTTTT.

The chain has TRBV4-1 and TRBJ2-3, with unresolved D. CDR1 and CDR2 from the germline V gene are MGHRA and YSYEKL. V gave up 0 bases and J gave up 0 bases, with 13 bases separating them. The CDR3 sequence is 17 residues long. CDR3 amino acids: CASSQDPTVSSTDTQYF. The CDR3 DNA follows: TGCGCCAGCAGCCAAGATCCTACAGTGTCTAGCACAGATACGCAGTATTTT.

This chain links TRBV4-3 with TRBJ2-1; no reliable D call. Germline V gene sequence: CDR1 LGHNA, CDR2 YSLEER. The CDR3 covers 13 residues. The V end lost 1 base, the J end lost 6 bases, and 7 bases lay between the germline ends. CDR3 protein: CASSQGNSNEQFF. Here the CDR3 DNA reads TGCGCCAGCAGCCAAGGGAACAGCAATGAGCAGTTCTTC.

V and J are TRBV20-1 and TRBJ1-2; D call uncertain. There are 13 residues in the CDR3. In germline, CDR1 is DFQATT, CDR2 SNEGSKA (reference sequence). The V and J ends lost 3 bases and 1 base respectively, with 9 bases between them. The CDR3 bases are TGCAGTGCTAGTTTCAGAAGTAACTATGGCTACACCTTC. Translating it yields CSASFRSNYGYTF.

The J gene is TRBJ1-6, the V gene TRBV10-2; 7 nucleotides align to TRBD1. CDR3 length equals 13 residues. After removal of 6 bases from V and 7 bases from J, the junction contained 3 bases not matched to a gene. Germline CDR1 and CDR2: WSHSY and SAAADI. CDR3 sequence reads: CASSGQVNSPLHF. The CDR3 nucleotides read TGCGCCAGCAGCGGACAGGTGAATTCACCCCTCCACTTT.

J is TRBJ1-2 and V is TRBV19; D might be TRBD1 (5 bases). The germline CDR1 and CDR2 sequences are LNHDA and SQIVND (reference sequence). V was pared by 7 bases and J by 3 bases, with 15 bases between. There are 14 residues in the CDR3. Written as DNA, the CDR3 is TGTGCCAGTATCTGGACGGGGGGTGACTATGGCTACACCTTC. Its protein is CASIWTGGDYGYTF.

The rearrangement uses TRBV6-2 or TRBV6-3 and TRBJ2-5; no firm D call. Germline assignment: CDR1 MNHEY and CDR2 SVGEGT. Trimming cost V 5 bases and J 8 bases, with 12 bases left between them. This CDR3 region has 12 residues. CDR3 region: CASSQIYRTQYF. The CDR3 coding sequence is TGTGCCAGCAGTCAAATCTATCGCACCCAGTACTTC.

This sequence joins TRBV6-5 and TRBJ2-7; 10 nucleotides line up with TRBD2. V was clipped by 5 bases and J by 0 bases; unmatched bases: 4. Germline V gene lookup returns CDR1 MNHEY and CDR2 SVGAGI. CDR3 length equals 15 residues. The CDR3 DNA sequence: TGTGCCAGCAGTAACAAGCGGGGGGGCTCCTACGAGCAGTACTTC. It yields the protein CASSNKRGGSYEQYF.

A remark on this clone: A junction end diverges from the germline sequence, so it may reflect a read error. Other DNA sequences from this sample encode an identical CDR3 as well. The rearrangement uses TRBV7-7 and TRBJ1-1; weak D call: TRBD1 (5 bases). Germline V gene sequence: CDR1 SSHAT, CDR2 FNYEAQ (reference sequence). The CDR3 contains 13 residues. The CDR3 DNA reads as TGTGCTAGCAGCTTAAGGGGAGGCACTGAAGCTTTCTTT. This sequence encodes CASSLRGGTEAFF.

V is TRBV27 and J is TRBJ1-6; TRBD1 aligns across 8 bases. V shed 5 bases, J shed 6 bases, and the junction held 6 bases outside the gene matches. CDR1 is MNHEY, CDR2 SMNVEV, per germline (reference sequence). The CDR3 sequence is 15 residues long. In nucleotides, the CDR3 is TGTGCCAGCAGTCCAATCGGGACAGGTAATTCACCCCTCCACTTT. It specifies CASSPIGTGNSPLHF.

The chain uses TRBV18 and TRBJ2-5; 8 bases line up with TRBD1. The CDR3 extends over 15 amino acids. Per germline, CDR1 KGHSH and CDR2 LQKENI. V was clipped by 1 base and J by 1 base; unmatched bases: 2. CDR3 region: CASSPQTGGQETQYF. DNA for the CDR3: TGTGCCAGCTCACCACAAACAGGGGGCCAAGAGACCCAGTACTTC.